These T cell receptor beta chains were read from a single sample in a study of shared clonotypes between healthy human individuals. Some clones are missing from TCRdb's copy, which holds only in-frame ones; the method was immunoSEQ multiplex PCR. This table has approximately 400,000 clones, about 96% appearing once. Specimen: memory CD8+ T cells sorted from blood. Receptors were obtained from a man aged 25-45 years in good health. CDR3s include the opening cysteine and the closing phenylalanine or tryptophan. The order of the fields is V gene, J gene, clone size, CDR3 protein. Clone size, where shown, is once, few, many, or a class for clones that have expanded.

TRBV6-5	TRBJ2-7	once	CASSRENGPSYEQYF
TRBV18	TRBJ2-7	NA	CASSPNVGADEQYF
TRBV7-9	TRBJ2-5	few	CASSLDQTQYF
TRBV28	TRBJ2-7	NA	CASSLDRGEQYF
TRBV7-9	TRBJ2-7	NA	CASSLKKGGYYEQYF
TRBV19	TRBJ1-3	NA	CASSIVSGNTIYF
TRBV28	TRBJ2-3	NA	CASSLGGDTQYF
TRBV5-4	TRBJ2-7	NA	CASRGGALLAGASYEQYF
TRBV5-5	TRBJ1-2	NA	CASSFSRDRGNYGYTF
TRBV10-1	TRBJ2-1	NA	CASSVSGRVNEQFF
TRBV7-9	TRBJ1-4	NA	CASSFLRGKLFF
TRBV28	TRBJ2-5	NA	CASSLAGMGEAQYF
TRBV10-2	TRBJ1-5	NA	CASTPTGGDQPQHF
TRBV19	TRBJ2-5	NA	CASKGWMTGEETQYF
TRBV5-5	TRBJ2-7	NA	CASSFQYEQYF
TRBV4-1	TRBJ2-7	few	CASSLASGHEQYF
TRBV29-1	TRBJ2-2	NA	CSVPAGVNTGELFF
TRBV30	TRBJ2-7	NA	CAWSVGTTYEQYF
TRBV25-1	TRBJ1-1	once	CASTAGLGAFF
TRBV7-2	TRBJ2-1	NA	CASSLDGLPNNEQFF
TRBV5-1	TRBJ2-1	NA	CASSLDPRGGYNEQFF
TRBV2	TRBJ1-4	NA	CASRQGGAEKLFF
TRBV6-1	TRBJ2-7	NA	CASSEQDRGPYEQYF
TRBV11-3	TRBJ2-5	once	CASSVRSGTSASGRQETQYF
TRBV7-6	TRBJ2-2	NA	CASSLVAGGNTGELFF
TRBV27	TRBJ2-1	NA	CASSSFGSGTTEQFF
TRBV6-5	TRBJ2-4	NA	CASSSSQGGIQYF
TRBV7-9	TRBJ2-3	NA	CASSRLAGTDTQYF
TRBV27	TRBJ2-1	NA	CASSLTGWVSSYNEQFF
TRBV9	TRBJ2-5	once	CASSPRIGGFQETQYF
TRBV6-5	TRBJ2-5	NA	CASRQRETQYF
TRBV27	TRBJ1-5	NA	CASSHYSNQPQHF
TRBV6-5	TRBJ2-7	NA	CASRRLAGGSYEQYF
TRBV25-1	TRBJ1-2	NA	CASSESSVVLNYGYTF
TRBV28	TRBJ2-2	NA	CASSWYRTGELFF
TRBV5-1	TRBJ2-3	NA	CASSLANAQGTDTQYF
TRBV6-5	TRBJ2-3	NA	CASSYSIGTGTDTQYF
TRBV7-2	TRBJ2-7	NA	CASSVLWPPYEQYF
TRBV28	TRBJ1-1	NA	CASALQGAGAEAFF
TRBV20-1	TRBJ2-3	NA	CSARAGAPQYF
TRBV4-1	TRBJ1-3	NA	CASSQVGSSGNTIYF
TRBV7-9	TRBJ2-3	NA	CASSLDGRPRDTQYF
TRBV5-1	TRBJ2-3	NA	CASSYRAGTSTDTQYF
TRBV27	TRBJ2-1	NA	CASSFAKTGSSYNEQFF
TRBV7-2	TRBJ2-3	NA	CASSTLMGVTTDTQYF
TRBV30	TRBJ1-1	NA	CAWNPQGGMNTEAFF
TRBV10-3	TRBJ1-2	NA	CAISGSGTGDYGYTF
TRBV28	TRBJ1-5	NA	CASSLGPLREAQPQHF
TRBV28	TRBJ1-1	NA	CASSSIGASVNTEAFF
TRBV29-1	TRBJ2-2	NA	CSGGRSNTGELFF
TRBV2	TRBJ2-3	NA	CASSEALSGRGAGDTQYF
TRBV20-1	TRBJ2-3	NA	CSAPSTDTQYF
TRBV28	TRBJ2-7	NA	CASSLGGVYEQYF
TRBV6-5	TRBJ1-5	NA	CASSYRGPNQPQHF